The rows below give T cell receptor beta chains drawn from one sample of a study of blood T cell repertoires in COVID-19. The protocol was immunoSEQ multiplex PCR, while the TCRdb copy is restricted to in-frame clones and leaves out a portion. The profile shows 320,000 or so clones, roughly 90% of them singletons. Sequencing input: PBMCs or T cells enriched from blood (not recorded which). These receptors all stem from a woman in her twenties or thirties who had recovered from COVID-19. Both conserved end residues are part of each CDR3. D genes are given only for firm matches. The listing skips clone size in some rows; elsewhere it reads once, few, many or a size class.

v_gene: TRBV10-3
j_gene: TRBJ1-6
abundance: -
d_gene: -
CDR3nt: TGTGCCATCAGTGAGGGACAGCTTGGGTCACCCCTCCACTTT
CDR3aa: CAISEGQLGSPLHF

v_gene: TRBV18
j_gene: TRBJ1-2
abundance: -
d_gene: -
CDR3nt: TGTGCCAGCTCACCGGATAGGACTTACTATGGCTACACCTTC
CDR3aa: CASSPDRTYYGYTF

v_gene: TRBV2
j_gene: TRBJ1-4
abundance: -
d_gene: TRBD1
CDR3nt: TGTGCCAGCAGGCAACAGGGGTTGGAGGAAAAACTGTTTTTT
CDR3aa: CASRQQGLEEKLFF

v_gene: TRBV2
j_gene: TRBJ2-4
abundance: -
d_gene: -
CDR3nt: TGTGCCAGCAGTTTTCAGAAAAACATTCAGTACTTC
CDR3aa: CASSFQKNIQYF

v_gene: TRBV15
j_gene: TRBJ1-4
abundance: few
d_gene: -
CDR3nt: TGTGCCACCAGCCCCGGGACTGGAAGGGAAAAACTGTTTTTT
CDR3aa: CATSPGTGREKLFF

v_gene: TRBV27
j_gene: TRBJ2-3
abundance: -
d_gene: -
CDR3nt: TGTGCCAGCAGACATGGGGGGGGGCGGACAGATACGCAGTATTTT
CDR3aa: CASRHGGGRTDTQYF

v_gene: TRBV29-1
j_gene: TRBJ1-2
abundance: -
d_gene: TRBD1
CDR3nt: TGCAGCGTTGCTGACAGGGGGCTTACCTATGGCTACACCTTC
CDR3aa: CSVADRGLTYGYTF

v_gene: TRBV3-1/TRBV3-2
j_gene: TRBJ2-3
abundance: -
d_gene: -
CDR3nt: TGTGCCAGCAGCCAAGATTTCGCAGATACGCAGTATTTT
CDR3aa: CASSQDFADTQYF

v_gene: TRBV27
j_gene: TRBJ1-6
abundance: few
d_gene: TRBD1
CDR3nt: TGTGCCAGCAGAACCAACCCGGACAGGACTTCACCCCTCCACTTT
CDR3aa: CASRTNPDRTSPLHF

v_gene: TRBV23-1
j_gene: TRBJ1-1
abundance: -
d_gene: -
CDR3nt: TGCGCCAGCAGTAAACAGGTCCCCGAAAAAGCTTTCTTT
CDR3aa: CASSKQVPEKAFF

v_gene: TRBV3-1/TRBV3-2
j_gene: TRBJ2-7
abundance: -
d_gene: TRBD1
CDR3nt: TGTGCCAGCAGCCAAGGTCCCGGGACAGGGATCGAGCAGTACTTC
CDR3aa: CASSQGPGTGIEQYF

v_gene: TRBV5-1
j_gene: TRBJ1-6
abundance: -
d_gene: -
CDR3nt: TGCGCCAGCAGCTTGGCACTCGGACAGCTGAATTCACCCCTCCACTTT
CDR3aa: CASSLALGQLNSPLHF

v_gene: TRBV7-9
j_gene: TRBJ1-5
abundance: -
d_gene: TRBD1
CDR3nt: TGTGCCAGCAGCCCGGACAGGGGCAATCAGCCCCAGCATTTT
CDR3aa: CASSPDRGNQPQHF

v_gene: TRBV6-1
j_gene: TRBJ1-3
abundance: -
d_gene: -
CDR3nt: TGTGCCAGCAGAGAAGGGCCCGGAAACACCATATATTTT
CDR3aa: CASREGPGNTIYF

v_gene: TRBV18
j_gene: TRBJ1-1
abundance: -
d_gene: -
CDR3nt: TGTGCCAGCTCACCAGAGGCAGGGGTGGGACCTGAAGCTTTCTTT
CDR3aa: CASSPEAGVGPEAFF

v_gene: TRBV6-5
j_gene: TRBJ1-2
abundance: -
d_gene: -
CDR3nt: TGTGCCAGCAGCAACGACAGGATCGGTGGCTACACCTTC
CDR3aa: CASSNDRIGGYTF

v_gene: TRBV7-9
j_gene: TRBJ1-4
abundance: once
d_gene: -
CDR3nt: TGTGCCAGCAGCTTAGGGGCCGCCCCTAATGAAAAACTGTTTTTT
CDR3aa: CASSLGAAPNEKLFF

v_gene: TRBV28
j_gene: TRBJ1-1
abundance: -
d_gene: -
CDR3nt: TGTGCCAGCAGCAGACTCGACAGCGCTATGAACACTGAAGCTTTCTTT
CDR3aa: CASSRLDSAMNTEAFF

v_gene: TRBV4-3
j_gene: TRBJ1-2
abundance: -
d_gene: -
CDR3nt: TGCGCCAGCAGCCGCAGTCGGGGTATGCGATTTAACTATGGCTACACCTTC
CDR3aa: CASSRSRGMRFNYGYTF

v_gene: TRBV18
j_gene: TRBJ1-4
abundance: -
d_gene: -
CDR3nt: TGTGCCAGCTCACGGGCCTCTAATGAAAAACTGTTTTTT
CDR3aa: CASSRASNEKLFF

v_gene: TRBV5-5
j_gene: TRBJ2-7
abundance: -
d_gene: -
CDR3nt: TGTGCCAGCAGCCCTGGAGGGGTTTGGGAGCAGTACTTC
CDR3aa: CASSPGGVWEQYF

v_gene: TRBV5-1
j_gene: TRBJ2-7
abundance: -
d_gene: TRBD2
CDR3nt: TGCGCCAGCAGCTTTGCCTCCGGGACTAGCGGCTACGAGCAGTACTTC
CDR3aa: CASSFASGTSGYEQYF

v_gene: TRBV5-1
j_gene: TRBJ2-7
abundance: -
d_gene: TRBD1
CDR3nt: TGCGCCAGCAGATCGGGACAGGGATCCTACGAGCAGTACTTC
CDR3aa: CASRSGQGSYEQYF

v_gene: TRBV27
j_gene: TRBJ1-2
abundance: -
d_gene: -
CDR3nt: TGTGCCAGCAGTTTATCGGGCCTCTATGGCTACACCTTC
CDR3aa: CASSLSGLYGYTF

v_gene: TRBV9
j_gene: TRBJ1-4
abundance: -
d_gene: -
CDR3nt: TGTGCCAGCAGCGCCAGGGCCGGGCGGGAAAAACTGTTTTTT
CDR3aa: CASSARAGREKLFF

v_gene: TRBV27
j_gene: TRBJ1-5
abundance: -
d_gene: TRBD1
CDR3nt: TGTGCCAGCAGTTTATTTTCTAGGACAGGGGGCAATCAGCCCCAGCATTTT
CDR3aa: CASSLFSRTGGNQPQHF

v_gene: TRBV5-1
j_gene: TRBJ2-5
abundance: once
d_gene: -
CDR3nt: TGCGCCAGCAGCTTGGCGCCAGAACAAGAGACCCAGTACTTC
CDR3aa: CASSLAPEQETQYF

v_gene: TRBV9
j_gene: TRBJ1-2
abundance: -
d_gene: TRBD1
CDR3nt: TGTGCCAGCAGCGTAACTGGGACAGGGGTACTCAGCTATGGCTACACCTTC
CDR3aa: CASSVTGTGVLSYGYTF

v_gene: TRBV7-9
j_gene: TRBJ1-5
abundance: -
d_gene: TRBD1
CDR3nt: TGTGCCAGCAGCTCAGGGGGGTATCAGCCCCAGCATTTT
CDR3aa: CASSSGGYQPQHF

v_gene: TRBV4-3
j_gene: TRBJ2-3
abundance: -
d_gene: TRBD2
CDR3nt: TGCGCCAGCAGCCTGATAGCGGGGGGAATCTTAGATACGCAGTATTTT
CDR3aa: CASSLIAGGILDTQYF

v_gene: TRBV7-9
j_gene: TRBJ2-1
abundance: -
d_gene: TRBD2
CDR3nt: TGTGCCAGCAGCCCAGGACTAGCGGGGTACAATGAGCAGTTCTTC
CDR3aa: CASSPGLAGYNEQFF

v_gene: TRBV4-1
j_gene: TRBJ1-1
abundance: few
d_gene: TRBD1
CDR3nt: TGCGCCAGCAGCCAGGATGGGACAGGAAGACTTGAAGCTTTCTTT
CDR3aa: CASSQDGTGRLEAFF

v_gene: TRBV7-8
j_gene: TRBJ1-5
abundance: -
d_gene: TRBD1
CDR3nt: TGTGCCAGCAGCCCCACAGGGGGTAACAATCAGCCCCAGCATTTT
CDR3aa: CASSPTGGNNQPQHF

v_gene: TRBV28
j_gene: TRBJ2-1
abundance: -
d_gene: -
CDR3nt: TGTGCCAGCAGCGTTGTAGGAGACTACAATGAGCAGTTCTTC
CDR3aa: CASSVVGDYNEQFF

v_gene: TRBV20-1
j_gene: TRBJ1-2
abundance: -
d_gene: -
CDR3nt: TGCAGTGCTAGAGATGGTGGTGTTAGTACCTTC
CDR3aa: CSARDGGVSTF

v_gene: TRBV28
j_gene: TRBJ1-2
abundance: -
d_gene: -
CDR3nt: TGTGCCAGCAGTTTCCCCGGGTCTTATGGCTACACCTTC
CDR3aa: CASSFPGSYGYTF

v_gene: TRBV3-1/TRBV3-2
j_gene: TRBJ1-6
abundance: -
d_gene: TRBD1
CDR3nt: TGTGCCAGCAGCCAAAGGGACAGCAATTCACCCCTCCACTTT
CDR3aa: CASSQRDSNSPLHF

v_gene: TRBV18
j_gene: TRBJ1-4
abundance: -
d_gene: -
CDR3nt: TGTGCCAGCTCACCATATTCTGCGGCAACTAATGAAAAACTGTTTTTT
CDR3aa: CASSPYSAATNEKLFF

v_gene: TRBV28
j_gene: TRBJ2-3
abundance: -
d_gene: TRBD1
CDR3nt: TGTGCCAGCTCACCGGGACAGGGGTTCAGCACAGATACGCAGTATTTT
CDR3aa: CASSPGQGFSTDTQYF

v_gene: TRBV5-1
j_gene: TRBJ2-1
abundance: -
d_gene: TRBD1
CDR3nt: TGCGCCAGCAGCTTGCTAGAACAGGGGGGTGAGCAGTTCTTC
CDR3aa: CASSLLEQGGEQFF

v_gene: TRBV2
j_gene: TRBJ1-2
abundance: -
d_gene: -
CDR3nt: TGTGCCAGCAGTCTCGACAGGCGGGATGGCTACACCTTC
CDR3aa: CASSLDRRDGYTF

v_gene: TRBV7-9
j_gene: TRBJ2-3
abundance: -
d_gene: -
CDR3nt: TGTGCCAGCCAACGGGACACCCTTTCGTATTTT
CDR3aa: CASQRDTLSYF

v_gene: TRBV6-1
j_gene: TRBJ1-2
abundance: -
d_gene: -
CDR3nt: TGTGCCAGCAGTGATGACAGCGCATCTAACTATGGCTACACCTTC
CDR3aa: CASSDDSASNYGYTF

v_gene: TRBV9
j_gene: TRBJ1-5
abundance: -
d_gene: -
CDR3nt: TGTGCCAGCAGCGGGGCCGATAGCAATCAGCCCCAGCATTTT
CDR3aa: CASSGADSNQPQHF

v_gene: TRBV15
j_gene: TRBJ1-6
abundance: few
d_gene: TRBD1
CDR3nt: TGTGCCACCAGCACAGGACAGGGTTATAATTCACCCCTCCACTTT
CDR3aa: CATSTGQGYNSPLHF

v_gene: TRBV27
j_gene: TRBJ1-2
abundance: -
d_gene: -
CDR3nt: TGTGCCAGCAGTTTAATGGAAGGGGTCCCTTATGGCTACACCTTC
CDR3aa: CASSLMEGVPYGYTF

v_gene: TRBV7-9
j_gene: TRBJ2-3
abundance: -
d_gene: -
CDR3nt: TGTGCCAGCAGTCCTACAGGGTCCGGGACAGATACGCAGTATTTT
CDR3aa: CASSPTGSGTDTQYF

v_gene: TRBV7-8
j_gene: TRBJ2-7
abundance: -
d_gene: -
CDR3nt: TGTGCCAGCAGCTTAGAGGGACAAAAGGACGAGCAGTACTTC
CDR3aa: CASSLEGQKDEQYF

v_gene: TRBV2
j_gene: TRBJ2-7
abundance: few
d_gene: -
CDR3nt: TGTGCCACCCGGGCAGACAGTTCCTACGAGCAGTACTTC
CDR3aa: CATRADSSYEQYF

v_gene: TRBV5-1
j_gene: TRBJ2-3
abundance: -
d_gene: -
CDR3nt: TGCGCCAGCAGAATGCCGGTGAGCACAGATACGCAGTATTTT
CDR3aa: CASRMPVSTDTQYF

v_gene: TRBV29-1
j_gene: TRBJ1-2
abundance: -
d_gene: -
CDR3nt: TGCAGCGTTGAAGGGCGGCGGGGTAACTATGGCTACACCTTC
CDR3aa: CSVEGRRGNYGYTF

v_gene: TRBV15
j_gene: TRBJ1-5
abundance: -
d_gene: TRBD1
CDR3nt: TGTGCCACCAGCGAGGACAGGGGGGGCAATCAGCCCCAGCATTTT
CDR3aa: CATSEDRGGNQPQHF

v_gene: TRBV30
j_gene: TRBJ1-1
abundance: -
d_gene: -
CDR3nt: TGTGCCTGGACCCCTGGGGCCACTGAAGCTTTCTTT
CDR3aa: CAWTPGATEAFF

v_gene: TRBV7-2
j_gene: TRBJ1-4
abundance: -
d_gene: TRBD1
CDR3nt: TGTGCCAGCAGCTCGAAGGGCCCAGGGGGCGCGGGTGAAAAACTGTTTTTT
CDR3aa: CASSSKGPGGAGEKLFF

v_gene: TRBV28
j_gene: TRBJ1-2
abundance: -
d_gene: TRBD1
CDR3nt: TGTGCCAGCAGTTCGGCCCTCGGACAGGGTGGGGGCGGCTACACCTTC
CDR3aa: CASSSALGQGGGGYTF

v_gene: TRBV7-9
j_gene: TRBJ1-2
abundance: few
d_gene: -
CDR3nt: TGTGCCAGCAGCTTAGCCGGGGACTCCGGGTACACCTTC
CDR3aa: CASSLAGDSGYTF

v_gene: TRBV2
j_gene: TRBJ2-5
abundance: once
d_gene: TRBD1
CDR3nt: TGTGCCAGCTTAAGGACAGGGAGCCAAGAGACCCAGTACTTC
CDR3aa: CASLRTGSQETQYF

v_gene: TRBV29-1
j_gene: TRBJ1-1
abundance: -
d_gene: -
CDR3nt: TGCAGCGTTGAACGCCCAGGCGCTGAAGCTTTCTTT
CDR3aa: CSVERPGAEAFF

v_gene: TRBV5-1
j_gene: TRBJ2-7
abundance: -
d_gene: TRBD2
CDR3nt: TGCGCCAGCAGAGCTCCCGGGACTAGCTCTGGGGAGCAGTACTTC
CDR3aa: CASRAPGTSSGEQYF